A single sample gave rise to the 18 T cell receptor beta chains below, sequenced in a study of control samples from healthy donors and cancer patients. Assay used: immunoSEQ multiplex PCR; TCRdb lists only in-frame clones, some missing. The sample carries 150,000 to 200,000 clones, about 90% recorded once. The material sequenced was blood. These receptors all come from a man aged 30 to 45 in good health.

V is TRBV7-6 and J is TRBJ2-3, with 8 bases lining up with TRBD2. Germline V gene lookup returns CDR1 SGHVS and CDR2 FNYEAQ. V was clipped by 5 bases and J by 4 bases; unmatched bases: 8. CDR3 length: 15 amino acids. For the CDR3, the DNA is TGTGCCAGCAGCCCGGGGGGGAGATGGGCAGATACGCAGTATTTT. Protein sequence: CASSPGGRWADTQYF.

The J gene is TRBJ1-4, the V gene TRBV15; the D is unclear. There are 10 residues in the CDR3. The germline gives CDR1 LNHNV, CDR2 YYDKDF (reference sequence). Trimming took off 11 bases at V and 10 bases at J, with 11 bases between the two ends. CDR3 DNA: TGTGCCTACGGTGATGTAAAACTGTTTTTT. Encoded protein: CAYGDVKLFF.

The genes are TRBV12-5 and TRBJ2-1; TRBD1 might be the D (6 bases). Germline CDR1 reads LGHNT; CDR2 reads FRNRAP. CDR3 size: 13 residues. Trimming shortened V by 0 bases and J by 8 bases, and 8 bases separated the two germline ends. The CDR3 spells CASGLVQGDEQFF. As DNA, the CDR3 is TGTGCTAGTGGTTTGGTACAGGGAGATGAGCAGTTCTTC. Combining the CDR3 with reference TRBV12-5 and TRBJ2-1 gives the whole variable domain DARVTQTPRHKVTEMGQEVTMRCQPILGHNTVFWYRQTMMQGLELLAYFRNRAPLDDSGMPKDRFSAEMPDATLATLKIQPSEPRDSAVYFCASGLVQGDEQFFGPGTRLTVL.

This rearrangement joins TRBV6-1 to TRBJ2-7, with D possibly being TRBD1 (5 bases). The CDR3 has 15 residues. Germline lookup yields CDR1 MNHNS and CDR2 SASEGT. The V end lost 2 bases, the J end lost 2 bases, and 13 bases lay between the germline ends. The DNA for the CDR3 is TGTGCCAGCAGTGAATCGTGGGGCTTACCCTACGAGCAGTACTTC. Translation gives CASSESWGLPYEQYF.

V and J are TRBV2 and TRBJ2-1, with TRBD1 matching 7 bases. This CDR3 spans 13 amino acids. CDR1 and CDR2 from the germline V gene are SNHLY and FYNNEI. V shed 5 bases and J 7 bases; nucleotides not matched to a gene: 5. The CDR3 protein is CASSPLGQNEQFF. The CDR3 DNA reads TGTGCCAGCAGTCCCTTGGGACAGAATGAGCAGTTCTTC.

The V and J genes are TRBV7-2 and TRBJ2-1; D is tentatively TRBD1 or TRBD2 (5 bases each). V lost 3 bases, J lost 10 bases, and 22 bases lay in between. Germline V CDR1 and CDR2: SGHTA, FQGNSA. This CDR3 comprises 16 residues. The CDR3 sequence is CASSLISGPPAVEQFF. CDR3 nucleotide sequence: TGTGCCAGCAGCTTGATCTCGGGACCGCCCGCGGTCGAGCAGTTCTTC.

The CDR3 sequence is CASYMGDEQFF. DNA for the CDR3: TGTGCCAGCTATATGGGGGATGAGCAGTTCTTC. The chain employs TRBV7-2 and TRBJ2-1; D may correspond to TRBD1 or TRBD2 (5 bases each). CDR1 is SGHTA, CDR2 FQGNSA, per germline. The V gene lost 8 bases and the J gene lost 8 bases, with 10 bases spanning the gap. The CDR3 runs to 11 residues.

The V gene is TRBV10-3, the J gene TRBJ1-3; no definite D call. V was clipped by 4 bases and J by 0 bases, with 7 bases between them. CDR3 length: 14 amino acids. CDR1 is ENHRY, CDR2 SYGVKD, per germline. DNA for the CDR3: TGTGCCATCAGTGCCCCGGGCTCTGGAAACACCATATATTTT. This codes for CAISAPGSGNTIYF.

DNA of the CDR3: TGTGCCAGCAGCCTGTCAACAGTCTACGAGCAGTACTTC. It codes for CASSLSTVYEQYF. The V gene is TRBV6-5, the J gene TRBJ2-7; D is undetermined. CDR1 is MNHEY and CDR2 is SVGAGI in the germline V gene. CDR3 length: 13 amino acids. V was cut by 6 bases and J by 3 bases, with 12 bases left in between.

This chain links TRBV5-1 with TRBJ1-4, with 7 bases that match TRBD1. Germline assignment: CDR1 SGHRS and CDR2 YFSETQ. J was trimmed by 4 bases and V by 6 bases; bases with no gene match: 6. The CDR3 is made up of 14 amino acids. CDR3 amino acids: CASTKTGINEKLFF. CDR3 DNA sequence: TGCGCCAGCACCAAGACAGGGATTAATGAAAAACTGTTTTTT. The full variable domain, with the rest looked up from reference TRBV5-1 and TRBJ1-4, is KAGVTQTPRYLIKTRGQQVTLSCSPISGHRSVSWYQQTPGQGLQFLFEYFSETQRNKGNFPGRFSGRQFSNSRSEMNVSTLELGDSALYLCASTKTGINEKLFFGSGTQLSVL.

J is TRBJ2-4 and V is TRBV3-1 (or the pseudogene TRBV3-2); D is unresolved. Germline-derived CDR1 and CDR2 are LGHDT and YNNKEL (reference sequence). V lost 5 bases and J lost 0, with 11 bases in between. The CDR3 has 15 residues. CDR3: CASSATYLAKNIQYF. Written as DNA, the CDR3 is TGTGCCAGCAGCGCGACTTACTTAGCCAAAAACATTCAGTACTTC.

The rearrangement links TRBV28 to TRBJ1-2; 8 bases agree with TRBD1. The J segment lost 4 bases and the V segment lost 3 bases, leaving 10 bases of the junction unmatched. There are 16 residues in the CDR3. Germline-derived CDR1 and CDR2 are MDHEN and SYDVKM. The CDR3 bases are TGTGCCAGCAGTTTGGATGGGCAGGGGGCCCCCTATGGCTACACCTTC. It specifies CASSLDGQGAPYGYTF.

The chain combines TRBV7-3 with TRBJ2-2; TRBD2 is a possible D gene (5 bases). This CDR3 has 14 residues. Trimming removed 4 bases from V and 2 bases from J, with 8 bases in between. The germline CDR1 and CDR2 sequences are SGHTA and FQGTGA. The CDR3 region has the DNA TGTGCCAGCAGCTATGAGGGTAACACCGGGGAGCTGTTTTTT. It encodes CASSYEGNTGELFF.

The chain links TRBV15 to TRBJ1-5; 7 nucleotides align to TRBD1. CDR3 length equals 16 residues. Germline CDR1 LNHNV, CDR2 YYDKDF (reference sequence). V shed 8 bases and J 6 bases; nucleotides not matched to a gene: 16. The chain's CDR3 is CATELRADRRSQPQHF. CDR3 in DNA: TGTGCCACCGAACTCCGTGCGGACAGGAGGAGTCAGCCCCAGCATTTT. Complete variable domain (other parts from reference TRBV15 and TRBJ1-5): DAMVIQNPRYQVTQFGKPVTLSCSQTLNHNVMYWYQQKSSQAPKLLFHYYDKDFNNEADTPDNFQSRRPNTSFCFLDIRSPGLGDTAMYLCATELRADRRSQPQHFGDGTRLSIL.

This chain connects TRBV7-2 to TRBJ2-1; D call uncertain. V was cut by 1 base and J by 2 bases, with 9 bases left in between. CDR1 and CDR2 (germline): SGHTA, FQGNSA. There are 15 residues in the CDR3. The DNA of the CDR3 is TGTGCCAGCAGCTTAGACTCGGGCCCCTACAATGAGCAGTTCTTC. Its protein product is CASSLDSGPYNEQFF.

This chain uses TRBV5-1 with TRBJ1-6, with 7 bases aligning to TRBD1. Germline V lookup: CDR1 SGHRS, CDR2 YFSETQ. The CDR3 consists of 20 residues. Trimming took 2 bases from V and 0 from J; bases not matched to a gene: 14. In DNA, the CDR3 is TGCGCCAGCAGCTTATCGCCTACGACAGGGCCGAGCTCCTATAATTCACCCCTCCACTTT. It is translated as CASSLSPTTGPSSYNSPLHF.

This chain joins TRBV11-1 and TRBJ2-1; 7 bases align to TRBD2. J was trimmed by 7 bases and V by 2 bases; bases with no gene match: 8. CDR1 is SGHAT and CDR2 is FQDESV in the germline V gene (reference sequence). The CDR3 has 15 residues. This CDR3 is CASSLISSGRNEQFF. CDR3 bases: TGTGCCAGCAGCTTAATTTCTAGCGGAAGGAATGAGCAGTTCTTC.

This chain joins TRBV7-7 and TRBJ2-3; no definite D call. Germline CDR1 and CDR2: SSHAT and FNYEAQ (reference sequence). Trimming shortened V by 1 base and J by 0 bases, and 5 bases separated the two germline ends. This CDR3 spans 14 amino acids. The CDR3 reads CASSLGTSTDTQYF. For the CDR3, the DNA is TGTGCCAGCAGCTTAGGAACTAGCACAGATACGCAGTATTTT.